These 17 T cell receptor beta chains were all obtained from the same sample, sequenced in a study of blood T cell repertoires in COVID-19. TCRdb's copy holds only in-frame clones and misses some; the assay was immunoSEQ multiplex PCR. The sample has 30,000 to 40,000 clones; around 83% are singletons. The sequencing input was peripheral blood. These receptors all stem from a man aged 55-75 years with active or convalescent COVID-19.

CDR3 sequence: CASSATKGAGTEAFF. For the CDR3, the DNA is TGTGCCAGCAGCGCCACGAAGGGGGCTGGCACTGAAGCTTTCTTT. This chain links TRBV5-8 with TRBJ1-1; TRBD1 matches at 7 bases. This CDR3 has 15 amino acids. Germline CDR1 is SGHTS and CDR2 is YDEGEE. V gave up 4 bases and J gave up 4 bases; unmatched junction bases: 10. Together with reference TRBV5-8 and TRBJ1-1, the CDR3 gives the full variable domain: EAGVTQSPTHLIKTRGQQATLRCSPISGHTSVYWYQQALGLGLQFLLWYDEGEERNRGNFPPRFSGRQFPNYSSELNVNALELEDSALYLCASSATKGAGTEAFFGQGTRLTVV.

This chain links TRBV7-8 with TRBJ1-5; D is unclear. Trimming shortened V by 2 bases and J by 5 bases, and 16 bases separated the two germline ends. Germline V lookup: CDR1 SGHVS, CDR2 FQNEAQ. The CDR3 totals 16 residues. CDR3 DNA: TGTGCCAGCAGCTTACAGCGTTGGCAGCTAGATCAGCCCCAGCATTTT. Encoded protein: CASSLQRWQLDQPQHF.

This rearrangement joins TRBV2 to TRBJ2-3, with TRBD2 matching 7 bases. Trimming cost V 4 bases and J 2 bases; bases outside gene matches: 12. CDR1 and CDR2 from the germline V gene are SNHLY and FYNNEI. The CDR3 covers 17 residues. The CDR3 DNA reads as TGTGCCAGCAGTGTGAGCGGGGTAACGTATTCCACAGATACGCAGTATTTT. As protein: CASSVSGVTYSTDTQYF.

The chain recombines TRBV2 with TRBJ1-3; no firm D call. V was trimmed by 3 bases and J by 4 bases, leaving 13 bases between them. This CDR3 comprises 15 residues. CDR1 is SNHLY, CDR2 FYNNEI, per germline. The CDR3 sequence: CASSEMSGGGNTIYF. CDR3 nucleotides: TGTGCCAGCAGTGAGATGTCGGGTGGGGGAAACACCATATATTTT.

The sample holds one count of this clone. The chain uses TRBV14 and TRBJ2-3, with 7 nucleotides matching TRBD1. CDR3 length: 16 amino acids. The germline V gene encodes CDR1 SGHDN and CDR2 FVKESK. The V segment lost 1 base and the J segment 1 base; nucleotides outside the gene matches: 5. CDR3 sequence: CASSQAWDSGTDTQYF. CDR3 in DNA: TGTGCCAGCAGCCAAGCTTGGGACAGTGGCACAGATACGCAGTATTTT.

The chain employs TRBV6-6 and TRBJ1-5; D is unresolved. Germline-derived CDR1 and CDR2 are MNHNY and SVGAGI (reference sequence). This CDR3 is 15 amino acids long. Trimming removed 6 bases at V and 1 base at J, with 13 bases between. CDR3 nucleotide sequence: TGTGCCAGCAGACCGTACAAAATCAGCAATCAGCCCCAGCATTTT. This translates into CASRPYKISNQPQHF.

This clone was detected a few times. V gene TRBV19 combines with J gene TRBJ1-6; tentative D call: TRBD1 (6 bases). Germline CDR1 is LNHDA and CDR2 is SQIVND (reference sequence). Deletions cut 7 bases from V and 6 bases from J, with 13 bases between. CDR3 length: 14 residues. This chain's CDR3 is CASTNRDVNSPLHF. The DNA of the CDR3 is TGTGCCAGTACCAACAGGGATGTTAATTCACCCCTCCACTTT.

CDR3 coding DNA: TGTGCCACCAGTGGGGGGGGGCCTCTACAAGAGACCCAGTACTTC. Protein sequence: CATSGGGPLQETQYF. The V gene is TRBV24-1, the J gene TRBJ2-5; maybe TRBD2 (7 bases). The germline V gene encodes CDR1 KGHDR and CDR2 SFDVKD. This CDR3 region has 15 residues. V was clipped by 5 bases and J by 2 bases, with 14 bases between them.

The CDR3 nucleotides are TGTGCCAGCAGCTCGACTAGCGGGGGGGCCAATACGCAGTATTTT. It codes for CASSSTSGGANTQYF. The chain links TRBV2 to TRBJ2-3; 14 nucleotides align to TRBD2. The germline gives CDR1 SNHLY, CDR2 FYNNEI. V was pared by 6 bases and J by 7 bases, with 6 bases of the junction left unmatched. The length of the CDR3 is 15 residues. Drawing the rest from reference TRBV2 and TRBJ2-3, the complete variable domain is EPEVTQTPSHQVTQMGQEVILRCVPISNHLYFYWYRQILGQKVEFLVSFYNNEISEKSEIFDDQFSVERPDGSNFTLKIRSTKLEDSAMYFCASSSTSGGANTQYFGPGTRLTVL.

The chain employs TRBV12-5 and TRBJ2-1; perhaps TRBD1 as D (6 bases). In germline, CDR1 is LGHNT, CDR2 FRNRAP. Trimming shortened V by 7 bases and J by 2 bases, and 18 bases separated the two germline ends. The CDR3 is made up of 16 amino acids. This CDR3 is CASVPPGAETYNEQFF. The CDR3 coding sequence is TGTGCTAGTGTCCCACCAGGGGCCGAAACCTACAATGAGCAGTTCTTC.

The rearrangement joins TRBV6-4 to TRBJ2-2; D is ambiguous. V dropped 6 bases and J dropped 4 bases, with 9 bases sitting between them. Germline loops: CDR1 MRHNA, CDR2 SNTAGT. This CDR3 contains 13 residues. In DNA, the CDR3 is TGTGCCAGCAGGGCCCCCATCACCGGGGAGCTGTTTTTT. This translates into CASRAPITGELFF.

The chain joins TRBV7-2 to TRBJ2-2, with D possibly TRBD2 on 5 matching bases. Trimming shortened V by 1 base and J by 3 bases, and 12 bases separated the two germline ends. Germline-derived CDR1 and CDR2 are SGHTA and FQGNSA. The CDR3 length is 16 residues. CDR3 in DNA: TGTGCCAGCAGCTTAGGACGGGGATGGGACACCGGGGAGCTGTTTTTT. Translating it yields CASSLGRGWDTGELFF. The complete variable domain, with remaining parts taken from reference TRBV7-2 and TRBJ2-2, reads GAGVSQSPSNKVTEKGKDVELRCDPISGHTALYWYRQSLGQGLEFLIYFQGNSAPDKSGLPSDRFSAERTGGSVSTLTIQRTQQEDSAVYLCASSLGRGWDTGELFFGEGSRLTVL.

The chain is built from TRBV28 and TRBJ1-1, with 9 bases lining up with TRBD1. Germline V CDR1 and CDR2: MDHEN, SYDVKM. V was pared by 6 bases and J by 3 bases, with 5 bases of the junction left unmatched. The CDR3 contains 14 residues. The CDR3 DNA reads TGTGCCAGCAGCCCAGGGACAGGGTACACTGAAGCTTTCTTT. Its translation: CASSPGTGYTEAFF. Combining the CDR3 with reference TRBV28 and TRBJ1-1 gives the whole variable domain DVKVTQSSRYLVKRTGEKVFLECVQDMDHENMFWYRQDPGLGLRLIYFSYDVKMKEKGDIPEGYSVSREKKERFSLILESASTNQTSMYLCASSPGTGYTEAFFGQGTRLTVV.

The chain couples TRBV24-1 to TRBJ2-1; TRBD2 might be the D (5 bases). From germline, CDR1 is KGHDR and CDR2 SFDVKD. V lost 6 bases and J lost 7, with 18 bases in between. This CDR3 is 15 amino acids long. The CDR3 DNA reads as TGTGCCACCAGTAACCGGGCCACACCGGGGAATGAGCAGTTCTTC. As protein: CATSNRATPGNEQFF.

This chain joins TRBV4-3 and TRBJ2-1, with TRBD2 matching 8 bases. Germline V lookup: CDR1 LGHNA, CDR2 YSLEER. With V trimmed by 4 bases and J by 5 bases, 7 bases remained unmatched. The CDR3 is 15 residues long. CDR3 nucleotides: TGCGCCAGCAGCCCCGGACTAGCTAGGCACAATGAGCAGTTCTTC. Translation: CASSPGLARHNEQFF.

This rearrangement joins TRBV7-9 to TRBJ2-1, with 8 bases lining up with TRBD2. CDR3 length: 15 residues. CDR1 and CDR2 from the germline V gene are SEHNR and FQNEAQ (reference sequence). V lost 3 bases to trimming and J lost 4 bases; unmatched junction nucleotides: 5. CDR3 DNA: TGTGCCAGCAGCTTTACTAGCGGAACTTACAATGAGCAGTTCTTC. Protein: CASSFTSGTYNEQFF.

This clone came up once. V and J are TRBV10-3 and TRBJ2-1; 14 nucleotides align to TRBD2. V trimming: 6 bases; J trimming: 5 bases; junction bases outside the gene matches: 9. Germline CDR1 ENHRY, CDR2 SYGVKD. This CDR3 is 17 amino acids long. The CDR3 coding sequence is TGTGCCATCAGCTCAACAGGACTAGCGGGAGGCGACAATGAGCAGTTCTTC. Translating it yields CAISSTGLAGGDNEQFF.